A single T cell receptor (beta chain) is shown here with its context. The data were obtained in a study of blood T cell repertoires in COVID-19. The CDR3 covers 18 residues. V gave up 4 bases and J gave up 0 bases, with 19 bases separating them. CDR1 and CDR2 from the germline V gene are MDHEN and SYDVKM. Repertoires were generated with immunoSEQ multiplex PCR, while TCRdb's copy carries only in-frame clones and drops some. The repertoire includes 65,000 to 80,000 clones, 80% to 90% of them detected once, and more than 15% sits in the top ten. This sequence was found in a man older than 75 in a cohort sampled during active COVID-19. What was sequenced was peripheral blood. The genes are TRBV28 and TRBJ1-3; perhaps TRBD1 as D (5 bases). The CDR3 DNA reads as TGTGCCAGCAGTTCTGGGGCGGGGCCTAACAGCTCTGGAAACACCATATATTTT. Protein sequence: CASSSGAGPNSSGNTIYF.